The 7 T cell receptor beta chains below all came from one sample that was sequenced in a study of blood T cell repertoires in COVID-19. The protocol was immunoSEQ multiplex PCR, while the TCRdb copy is restricted to in-frame clones and leaves out a portion. In the table there are more than 400,000 clones, around 85% of which are singletons. The sample comprised peripheral blood. The receptors stem from a human donor in a cohort sampled during active COVID-19.

The chain has TRBV16 and TRBJ1-5; D possibly corresponds to TRBD1 (6 bases). Trimming cost V 5 bases and J 0 bases, with 14 bases left between them. Germline V lookup: CDR1 KGHSY, CDR2 FQNENV. The length of the CDR3 is 16 residues. The CDR3 nucleotides are TGTGCCAGCAGCGGTACTCCAGGGGCTAGCAATCAGCCCCAGCATTTT. Its protein product is CASSGTPGASNQPQHF.

This clone has a single count. This chain connects TRBV18 to TRBJ2-2; 7 nucleotides agree with TRBD1. Per germline, CDR1 KGHSH and CDR2 LQKENI. V was clipped by 8 bases and J by 5 bases; unmatched bases: 5. The length of the CDR3 is 13 residues. DNA of the CDR3: TGTGCCAGCCGCACCAGGGGGACCGGGGAGCTGTTTTTT. Its translation: CASRTRGTGELFF.

The V gene is TRBV7-6, the J gene TRBJ2-3; 11 bases map to TRBD2. The V segment lost 1 base and the J segment 4 bases; nucleotides outside the gene matches: 10. This CDR3 has 18 amino acids. Germline V gene data show CDR1 as SGHVS and CDR2 as FNYEAQ. CDR3 nucleotide sequence: TGTGCCAGCAGCTTAGTTACCCTGGGACTAGCGGAACCAGATACGCAGTATTTT. Amino acids: CASSLVTLGLAEPDTQYF.

This clone was seen only a few times. The chain joins TRBV7-3 to TRBJ2-1; the match to TRBD2 covers 9 bases. There are 18 residues in the CDR3. Per germline, CDR1 SGHTA and CDR2 FQGTGA. V dropped 2 bases and J dropped 3; count of bases not matched to a gene: 11. CDR3 loop: CASSLLGGEAGGYNEQFF. CDR3 nucleotides: TGTGCCAGCAGCTTATTGGGCGGAGAAGCGGGAGGCTACAATGAGCAGTTCTTC.

The chain joins TRBV30 to TRBJ2-1; TRBD2 matches at 9 bases. V was pared by 4 bases and J by 5 bases, with 15 bases of the junction left unmatched. Germline V CDR1 and CDR2: GTSNPN, SVGIG (reference sequence). This CDR3 is 17 amino acids long. CDR3 DNA: TGTGCCTGGAATCCCAGGTGGACTAGCGAGACCGACAATGAGCAGTTCTTC. Its translation: CAWNPRWTSETDNEQFF. The whole variable domain, filled in from reference TRBV30 and TRBJ2-1, reads SQTIHQWPATLVQPVGSPLSLECTVEGTSNPNLYWYRQAAGRGLQLLFYSVGIGQISSEVPQNLSASRPQDRQFILSSKKLLLSDSGFYLCAWNPRWTSETDNEQFFGPGTRLTVL.

This chain joins TRBV12-3 or TRBV12-4 and TRBJ2-7; a weak D match, TRBD1 (5 bases). With 3 bases removed from V and 9 bases from J, the gap between germline ends came to 12 bases. The CDR3 has 12 amino acids. CDR3 sequence (DNA): TGTGCCAGCAGTTTCCAGGGTATAGGGCAGTACTTC. Translating gives CASSFQGIGQYF.

The chain recombines TRBV11-2 with TRBJ1-2; D not certain. The germline V gene encodes CDR1 SGHAT and CDR2 FQNNGV. The CDR3 runs 13 residues. V shed 1 base and J shed 5 bases, with 8 bases lying between them. The CDR3 loop reads CASSLGRIYGYTF. The CDR3 DNA sequence: TGTGCCAGCAGCTTAGGCAGGATTTATGGCTACACCTTC.